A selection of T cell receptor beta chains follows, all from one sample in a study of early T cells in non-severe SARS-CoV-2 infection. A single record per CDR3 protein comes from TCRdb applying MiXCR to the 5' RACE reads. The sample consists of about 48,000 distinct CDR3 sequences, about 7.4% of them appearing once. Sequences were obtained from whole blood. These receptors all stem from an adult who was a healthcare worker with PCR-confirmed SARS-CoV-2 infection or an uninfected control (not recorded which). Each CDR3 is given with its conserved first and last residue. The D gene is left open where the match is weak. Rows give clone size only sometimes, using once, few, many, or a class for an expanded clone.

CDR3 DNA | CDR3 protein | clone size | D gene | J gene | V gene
TGTGCCAGCAGTTTCAGAGGGGGCAGTCAGCCCCAGCATTTT | CASSFRGGSQPQHF | many | TRBD1 | TRBJ1-5 | TRBV28
TGTGCCAGCAGTCCGGGACAGTATCACCAAGAGACCCAGTACTTC | CASSPGQYHQETQYF | few | TRBD1 | TRBJ2-5 | TRBV27
TGTGCCAGCAGAAGGACAGGGGTGAACACCGGGGAGCTGTTTTTT | CASRRTGVNTGELFF | - | TRBD1 | TRBJ2-2 | TRBV12-3/TRBV12-4
TGTGCCAGCAGCTTAGGGCAGGGGGAGAGGAACACTGAAGCTTTCTTT | CASSLGQGERNTEAFF | few | TRBD1 | TRBJ1-1 | TRBV7-8
TGCGCCAGCAGCCAAGGAGCTAGCGGGGGAATCGAGCAGTACTTC | CASSQGASGGIEQYF | - | TRBD2 | TRBJ2-7 | TRBV4-3
TGTGCCAGCTCACCACCGTATGGGACAGGCACCGGGGAGCTGTTTTTT | CASSPPYGTGTGELFF | many | TRBD1 | TRBJ2-2 | TRBV18
TGCGCCAGCAGCCTCGTCCAGGGTGATCAGCCCCAGCATTTT | CASSLVQGDQPQHF | many | - | TRBJ1-5 | TRBV4-3
TGCGCCAGCAGCCAAGATAGGGGATATAATTCACCCCTCCACTTT | CASSQDRGYNSPLHF | few | - | TRBJ1-6 | TRBV4-3
TGTGCCAGCAGCCTTTCTGTCGACAGGTTCTATGGCTACACCTTC | CASSLSVDRFYGYTF | many | - | TRBJ1-2 | TRBV7-2
TGTGCCACCAGAACAGGAACCGGGGAGCTGTTTTTT | CATRTGTGELFF | many | - | TRBJ2-2 | TRBV24-1
TGTGCCAGCAGAACCCGACAGGAAATGAACACTGAAGCTTTCTTT | CASRTRQEMNTEAFF | few | - | TRBJ1-1 | TRBV11-2
TGTGCCAGCAGCGTAAGGGGAGATGCAAACATTCAGTACTTC | CASSVRGDANIQYF | - | - | TRBJ2-4 | TRBV9
TGTGCCTACTCCCCCGGGACAGACTATCAGCCCCAGCATTTT | CAYSPGTDYQPQHF | - | TRBD1 | TRBJ1-5 | TRBV30
TGTGCCAGCAGCCGGGGGGTAGATTCCTACGAGCAGTACTTC | CASSRGVDSYEQYF | - | - | TRBJ2-7 | TRBV3-1
TGTGCCAGCAGCGTAGGGCCCCCCGGGAACACTGAAGCTTTCTTT | CASSVGPPGNTEAFF | - | - | TRBJ1-1 | TRBV9
TGCGCCAGCAGCCAAGTTACAGGGGGCAACTATGGCTACACCTTC | CASSQVTGGNYGYTF | many | TRBD1 | TRBJ1-2 | TRBV4-3
TGTGCCAGCAGCTTGGACCCAGGATCTTTGGAGGCTGAAGCTTTCTTT | CASSLDPGSLEAEAFF | - | - | TRBJ1-1 | TRBV5-5
TGCAGTGCTAGAGATTCTGGGACAGATAATTCACCCCTCCACTTT | CSARDSGTDNSPLHF | many | TRBD1 | TRBJ1-6 | TRBV20-1
TGTGCCAGCAGTGTGGGACTCGTGACCGGGGAGCTGTTTTTT | CASSVGLVTGELFF | few | - | TRBJ2-2 | TRBV6-6
TGTGCCAGCAGAGAACGGACAGGGATCACTGAAGCTTTCTTT | CASRERTGITEAFF | many | TRBD1 | TRBJ1-1 | TRBV28